The clone carrying this T cell receptor (beta chain) has more than one count but fewer than ten. What it binds is unknown. Assay used: immunoSEQ multiplex PCR; TCRdb lists only in-frame clones, some missing. The sample lists about 32,000 clones, 76% seen once, with around 25% in the top ten. This CDR3 is 14 amino acids long. Germline trimming cut 5 bases from V and 12 bases from J; bases unmatched to any gene: 13. Germline V gene sequence: CDR1 GTSNPN, CDR2 SVGIG (reference sequence). These data originate in a study of OX40 agonist ivuxolimab in advanced cancers. Whole-study findings and limits: At doses 0.1 to 3.0 mg/kg, CD4+ and CD8+ clones expanded.

The starting material was CD4+ or CD8+ T cells sorted from blood, obtained in a trial of the OX40 agonist ivuxolimab. V gene TRBV30 combines with J gene TRBJ1-6; 7 bases are a match to TRBD1. The TCR sequence derives from an adult with an advanced solid tumor such as melanoma, head and neck, liver or kidney cancer. The CDR3 protein is CAWSGDSIEKPLHF. CDR3 DNA sequence: TGTGCCTGGTCGGGGGACAGCATTGAAAAACCCCTCCACTTT.